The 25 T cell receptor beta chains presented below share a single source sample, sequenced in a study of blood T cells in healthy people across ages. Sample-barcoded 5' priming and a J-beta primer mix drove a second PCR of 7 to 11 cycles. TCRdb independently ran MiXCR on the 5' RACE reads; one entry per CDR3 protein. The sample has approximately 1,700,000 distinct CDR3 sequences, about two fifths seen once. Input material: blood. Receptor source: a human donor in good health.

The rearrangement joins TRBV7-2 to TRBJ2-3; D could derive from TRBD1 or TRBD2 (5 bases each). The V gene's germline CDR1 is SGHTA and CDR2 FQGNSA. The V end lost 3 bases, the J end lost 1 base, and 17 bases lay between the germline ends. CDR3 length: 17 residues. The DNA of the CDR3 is TGTGCCAGCAGCTTTAACCTCCCAGGGAGTGGCACAGATACGCAGTATTTT. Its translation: CASSFNLPGSGTDTQYF.

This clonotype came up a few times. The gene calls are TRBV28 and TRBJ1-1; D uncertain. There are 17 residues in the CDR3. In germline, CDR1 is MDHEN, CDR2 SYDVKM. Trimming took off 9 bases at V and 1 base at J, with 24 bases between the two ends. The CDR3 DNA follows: TGTGCCAGTAGTACCCTCAAAGAGGGTGGAGGGAACACTGAAGCTTTCTTT. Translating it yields CASSTLKEGGGNTEAFF.

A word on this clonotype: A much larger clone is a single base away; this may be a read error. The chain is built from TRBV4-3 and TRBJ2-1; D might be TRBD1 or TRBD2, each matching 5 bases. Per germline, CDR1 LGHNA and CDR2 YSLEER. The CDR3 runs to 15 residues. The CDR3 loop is CASGQVGTVYNEQFF. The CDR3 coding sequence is TGCGCCAGCGGCCAAGTGGGGACCGTCTACAATGAGCAGTTCTTC.

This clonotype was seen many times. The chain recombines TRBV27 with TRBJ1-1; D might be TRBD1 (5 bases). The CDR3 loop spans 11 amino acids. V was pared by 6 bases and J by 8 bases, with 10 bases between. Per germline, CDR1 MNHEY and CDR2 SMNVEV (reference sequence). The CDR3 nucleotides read TGTGCCAGCAGCTCGGGACGGGAAGCTTTCTTT. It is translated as CASSSGREAFF.

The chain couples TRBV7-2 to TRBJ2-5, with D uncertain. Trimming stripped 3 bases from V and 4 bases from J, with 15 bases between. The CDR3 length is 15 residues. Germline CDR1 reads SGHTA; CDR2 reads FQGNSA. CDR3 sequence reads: CTSSFIFGVRETQYF. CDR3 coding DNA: TGTACCAGCAGCTTTATTTTTGGGGTCCGAGAGACCCAGTACTTC.

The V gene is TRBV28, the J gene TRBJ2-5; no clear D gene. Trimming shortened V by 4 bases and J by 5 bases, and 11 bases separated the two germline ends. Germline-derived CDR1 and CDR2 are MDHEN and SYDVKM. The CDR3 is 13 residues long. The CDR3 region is CASSYPLVETQYF. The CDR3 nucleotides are TGTGCCAGCAGTTACCCCCTGGTGGAGACCCAGTACTTC.

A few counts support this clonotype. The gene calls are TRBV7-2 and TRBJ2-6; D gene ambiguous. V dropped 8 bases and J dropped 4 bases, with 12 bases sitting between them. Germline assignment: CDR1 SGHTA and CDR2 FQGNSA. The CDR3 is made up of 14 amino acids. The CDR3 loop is CASGPTRGANVLTF. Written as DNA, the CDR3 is TGTGCCAGCGGCCCCACCAGGGGGGCCAACGTCCTGACTTTC.

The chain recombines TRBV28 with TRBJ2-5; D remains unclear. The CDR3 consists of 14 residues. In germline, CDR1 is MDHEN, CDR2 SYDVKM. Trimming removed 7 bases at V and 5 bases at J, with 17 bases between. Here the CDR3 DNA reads TGTGCCAGCACGCTAGATCTATCTAAGGAGACCCAGTACTTC. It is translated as CASTLDLSKETQYF.

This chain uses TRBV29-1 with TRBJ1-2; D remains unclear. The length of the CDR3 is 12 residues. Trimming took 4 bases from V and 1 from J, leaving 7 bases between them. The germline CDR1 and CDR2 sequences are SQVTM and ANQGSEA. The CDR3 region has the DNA TGCAGCGTTGTCCGCGGTAACTATGGCTACACCTTC. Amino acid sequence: CSVVRGNYGYTF.

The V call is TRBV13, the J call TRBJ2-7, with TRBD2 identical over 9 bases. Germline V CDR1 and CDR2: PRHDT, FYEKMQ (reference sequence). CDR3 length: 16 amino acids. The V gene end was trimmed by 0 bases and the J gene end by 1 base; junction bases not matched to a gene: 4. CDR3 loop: CASSLGRLAVSYEQYF. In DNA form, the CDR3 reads TGTGCCAGCAGCTTAGGCCGACTAGCGGTTTCCTACGAGCAGTACTTC.

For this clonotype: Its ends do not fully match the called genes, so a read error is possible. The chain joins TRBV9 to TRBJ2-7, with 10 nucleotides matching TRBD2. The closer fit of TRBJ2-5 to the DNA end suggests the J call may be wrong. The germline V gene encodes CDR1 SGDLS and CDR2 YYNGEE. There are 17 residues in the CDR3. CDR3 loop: CTSSVTTSGALAETQYF. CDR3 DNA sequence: TGTACCAGCAGCGTAACTACTAGCGGGGCTCTGGCGGAGACCCAGTACTTC.

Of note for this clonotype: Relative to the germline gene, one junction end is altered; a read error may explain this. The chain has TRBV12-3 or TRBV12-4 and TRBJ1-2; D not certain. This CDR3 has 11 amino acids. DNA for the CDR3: TGTACCAGCAGCTTTAACTATGGCTACACCTTC. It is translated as CTSSFNYGYTF.

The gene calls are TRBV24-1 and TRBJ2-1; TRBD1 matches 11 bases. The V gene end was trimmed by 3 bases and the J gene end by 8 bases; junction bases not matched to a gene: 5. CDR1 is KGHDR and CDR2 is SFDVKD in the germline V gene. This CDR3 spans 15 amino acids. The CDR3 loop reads CATSDPGQGADEQFF. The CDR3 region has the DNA TGTGCCACCAGTGATCCAGGACAGGGGGCCGATGAGCAGTTCTTC.

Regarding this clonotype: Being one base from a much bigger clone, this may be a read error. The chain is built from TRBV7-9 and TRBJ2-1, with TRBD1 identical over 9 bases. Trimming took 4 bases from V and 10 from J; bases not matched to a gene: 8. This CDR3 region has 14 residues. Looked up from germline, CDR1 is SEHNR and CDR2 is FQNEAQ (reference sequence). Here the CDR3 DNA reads TGTGCCAGCAGCTCACAGGGGGCCTTTTACGAGCAGTTCTTC. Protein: CASSSQGAFYEQFF.

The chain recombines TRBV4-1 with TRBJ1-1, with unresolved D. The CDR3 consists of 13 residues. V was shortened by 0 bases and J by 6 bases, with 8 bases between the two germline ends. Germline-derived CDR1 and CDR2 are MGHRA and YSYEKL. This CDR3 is CASSQDPFSEAFF. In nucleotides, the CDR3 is TGCGCCAGCAGCCAAGATCCTTTCTCTGAAGCTTTCTTT.

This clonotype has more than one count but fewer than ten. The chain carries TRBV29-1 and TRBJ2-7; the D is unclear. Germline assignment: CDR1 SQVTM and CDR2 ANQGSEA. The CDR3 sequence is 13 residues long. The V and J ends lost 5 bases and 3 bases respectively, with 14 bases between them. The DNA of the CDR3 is TGCAGCGTTCGACCCACGGGCGGCTACGAGCAGTACTTC. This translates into CSVRPTGGYEQYF.

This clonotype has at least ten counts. The CDR3 protein is CASSQGLEGTLTDTQYF. In DNA form, the CDR3 reads TGCGCCAGCAGCCAAGGATTGGAGGGGACCCTCACAGATACGCAGTATTTT. The genes are TRBV4-3 and TRBJ2-3; maybe TRBD2 (6 bases). CDR1 LGHNA and CDR2 YSLEER come from the germline V gene. The CDR3 totals 17 residues. Trimming removed 1 base from V and 2 bases from J, with 16 bases in between.

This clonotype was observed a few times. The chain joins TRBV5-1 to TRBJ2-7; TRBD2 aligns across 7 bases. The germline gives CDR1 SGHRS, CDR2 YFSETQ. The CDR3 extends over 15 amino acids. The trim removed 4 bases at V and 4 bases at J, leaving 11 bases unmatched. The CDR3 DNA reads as TGCGCCAGCAGCCCATCTAGCGGACGAATATACGAGCAGTACTTC. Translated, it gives CASSPSSGRIYEQYF. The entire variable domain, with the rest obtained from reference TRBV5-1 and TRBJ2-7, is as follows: KAGVTQTPRYLIKTRGQQVTLSCSPISGHRSVSWYQQTPGQGLQFLFEYFSETQRNKGNFPGRFSGRQFSNSRSEMNVSTLELGDSALYLCASSPSSGRIYEQYFGPGTRLTVT.

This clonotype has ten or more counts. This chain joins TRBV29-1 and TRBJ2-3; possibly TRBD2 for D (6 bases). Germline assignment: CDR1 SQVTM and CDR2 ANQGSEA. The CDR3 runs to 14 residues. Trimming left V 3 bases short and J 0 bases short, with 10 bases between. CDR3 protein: CSVDRGTSTDTQYF. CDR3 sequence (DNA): TGCAGCGTTGATCGGGGGACTAGCACAGATACGCAGTATTTT.

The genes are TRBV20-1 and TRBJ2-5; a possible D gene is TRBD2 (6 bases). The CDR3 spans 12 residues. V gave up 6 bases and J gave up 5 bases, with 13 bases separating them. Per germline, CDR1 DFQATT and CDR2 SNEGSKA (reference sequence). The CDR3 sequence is CSARLVGETQYF. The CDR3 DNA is TGCAGTGCCAGACTAGTGGGGGAGACCCAGTACTTC.

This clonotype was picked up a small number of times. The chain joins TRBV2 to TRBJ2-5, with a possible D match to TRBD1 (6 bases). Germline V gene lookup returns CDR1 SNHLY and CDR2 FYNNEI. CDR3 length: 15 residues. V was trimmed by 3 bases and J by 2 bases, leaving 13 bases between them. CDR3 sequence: CASSDRTGIQETQYF. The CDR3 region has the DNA TGTGCCAGCAGTGATAGAACAGGGATTCAAGAGACCCAGTACTTC.

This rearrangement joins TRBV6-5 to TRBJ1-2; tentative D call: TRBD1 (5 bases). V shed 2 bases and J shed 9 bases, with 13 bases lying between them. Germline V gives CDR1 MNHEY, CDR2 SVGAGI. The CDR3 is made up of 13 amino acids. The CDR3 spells CASSYDRGESYTF. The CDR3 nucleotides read TGTGCCAGCAGTTACGATAGGGGTGAAAGCTACACCTTC.

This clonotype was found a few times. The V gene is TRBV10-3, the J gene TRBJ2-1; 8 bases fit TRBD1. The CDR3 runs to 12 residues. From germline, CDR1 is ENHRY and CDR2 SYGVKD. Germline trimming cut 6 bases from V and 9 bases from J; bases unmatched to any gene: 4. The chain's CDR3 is CAISPGGLEQFF. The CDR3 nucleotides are TGTGCCATCAGCCCAGGGGGCCTTGAGCAGTTCTTC.

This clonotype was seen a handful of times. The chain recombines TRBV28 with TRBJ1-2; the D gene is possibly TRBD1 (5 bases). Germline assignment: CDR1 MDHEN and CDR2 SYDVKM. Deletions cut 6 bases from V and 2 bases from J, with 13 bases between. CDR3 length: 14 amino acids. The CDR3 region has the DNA TGTGCCAGCAGCACTCGGGACGGAAACTATGGCTACACCTTC. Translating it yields CASSTRDGNYGYTF.

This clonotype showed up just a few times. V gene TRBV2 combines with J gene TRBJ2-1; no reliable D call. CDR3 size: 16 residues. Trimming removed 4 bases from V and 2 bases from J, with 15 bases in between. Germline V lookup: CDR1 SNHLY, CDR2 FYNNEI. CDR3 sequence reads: CASSVLGDLTYNEQFF. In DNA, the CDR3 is TGTGCCAGCAGTGTCCTCGGAGACCTGACCTACAATGAGCAGTTCTTC.